This TCR beta chain stems from a study of T-cell reconstitution after alpha-beta-depleted transplantation in children. Library preparation (for TCRbeta) was performed with unique molecular identifiers. TCRdb used MiXCR to reprocess the PCR reads, holding one entry per CDR3 protein. In the table there are 280,000 or so distinct CDR3 sequences, more than 9% of which are singletons. With respect to this clonotype: The antigen remains undetermined.

Notes on the study in general: It was newly produced T cells that mostly accounted for T-cell counts and diversity one year after transplant. Reports say that about two months after transplant, the alpha-beta T cells came out of several hundred graft clones that had expanded. High day-60 TCRbeta diversity in some patients came from surviving recipient T cells and thymic progenitors.

The germline CDR1 and CDR2 sequences are LNHDA and SQIVND (reference sequence). The CDR3 extends over 13 amino acids. V shed 5 bases and J shed 6 bases, with 11 bases lying between them. This TCR was recovered from a male patient under 10 years old who had a stem cell transplant for chronic granulomatous disease, so the T cells may come from the graft donor. This chain joins TRBV19 and TRBJ2-1; D not certain. The sample consisted of peripheral blood, taken 180 days after TCRalphabeta/CD19-depleted stem cell transplant. This chain's CDR3 is CASSLQTGNEQFF. CDR3 DNA sequence: TGTGCCAGTAGTCTTCAGACTGGCAATGAGCAGTTCTTC. The full variable domain, in which reference TRBV19 and TRBJ2-1 provide the parts outside the CDR3, is DGGITQSPKYLFRKEGQNVTLSCEQNLNHDAMYWYRQDPGQGLRLIYYSQIVNDFQKGDIAEGYSVSREKKESFPLTVTSAQKNPTAFYLCASSLQTGNEQFFGPGTRLTVL.